What follows are 26 T cell receptor beta chains derived from one specimen sequenced in a study of response to subunit inactivated influenza vaccine. From the RT-PCR reads, TCRdb called clonotypes with MiXCR, one entry per CDR3 protein. Of hundreds of thousands of distinct CDR3 sequences listed, approximately 15% were seen once; the top ten hold more than 9%. The source material was PBMCs from blood, sampled 11 to 12 days after vaccination. All receptors derive from a man between 50 and 59 years old who received an inactivated influenza vaccine.

The CDR3 sequence: CATDRDSNQPQHF. The CDR3 DNA reads as TGTGCCACCGACCGGGATAGCAATCAGCCCCAGCATTTT. The chain links TRBV28 to TRBJ1-5; D is undetermined. Trimming stripped 10 bases from V and 0 bases from J, with 10 bases between. There are 13 residues in the CDR3. Germline loops: CDR1 MDHEN, CDR2 SYDVKM.

This clonotype has more than one count but fewer than ten. V is TRBV4-3 and J is TRBJ1-2; D gene unclear. With 3 bases removed from V and 4 bases from J, the gap between germline ends came to 15 bases. Germline V gives CDR1 LGHNA, CDR2 YSLEER. The CDR3 has 15 amino acids. DNA for the CDR3: TGCGCCAGCAGCCAGGGCCGCGGCAGAACCTATGGCTACACCTTC. Protein: CASSQGRGRTYGYTF.

This clonotype came up a few times. The gene calls are TRBV6-1 and TRBJ2-2; D is unresolved. Germline lookup yields CDR1 MNHNS and CDR2 SASEGT. The V end lost 7 bases, the J end lost 0 bases, and 15 bases lay between the germline ends. There are 16 residues in the CDR3. The CDR3 bases are TGTGCCAGCACCAAAGACCCCGGATCGAACACCGGGGAGCTGTTTTTT. The encoded protein is CASTKDPGSNTGELFF.

The sample holds a few counts of this clonotype. The V gene is TRBV30, the J gene TRBJ2-1, with 11 bases identical to TRBD2. Germline V gene sequence: CDR1 GTSNPN, CDR2 SVGIG (reference sequence). CDR3 length: 15 residues. V lost 0 bases to trimming and J lost 8 bases; unmatched junction nucleotides: 6. The CDR3, as DNA: TGTGCCTGGAGTGTGACTAGCGGGAAGGTGGATGAGCAGTTCTTC. This gives the protein CAWSVTSGKVDEQFF.

This chain uses TRBV2 with TRBJ1-5, with 8 bases that match TRBD1. Germline CDR1 is SNHLY and CDR2 is FYNNEI. Trimming cost V 5 bases and J 6 bases; bases outside gene matches: 12. The CDR3 is 16 amino acids. The CDR3 protein is CASSSQDRVFGQPQHF. The CDR3 nucleotides read TGTGCCAGCAGTTCCCAGGACAGGGTATTTGGTCAGCCCCAGCATTTT. The full variable domain, completed using reference TRBV2 and TRBJ1-5, is EPEVTQTPSHQVTQMGQEVILRCVPISNHLYFYWYRQILGQKVEFLVSFYNNEISEKSEIFDDQFSVERPDGSNFTLKIRSTKLEDSAMYFCASSSQDRVFGQPQHFGDGTRLSIL.

The rearrangement joins TRBV14 to TRBJ2-4; perhaps TRBD1 as D (5 bases). V was cut by 2 bases and J by 8 bases, with 7 bases left in between. Germline V gene data show CDR1 as SGHDN and CDR2 as FVKESK. The CDR3 extends over 12 amino acids. The CDR3 is CASSQPRDIQYF. The CDR3 DNA sequence: TGTGCCAGCAGCCAACCCAGGGACATTCAGTACTTC.

In DNA form, the CDR3 reads TGTGCCACCATAGCGGCTCTCTCCTACAATGAGCAGTTCTTC. It is translated as CATIAALSYNEQFF. The chain has TRBV10-3 and TRBJ2-1; D perhaps matches TRBD2 (6 bases). Trimming pared 10 bases from V and 0 bases from J, leaving 13 bases between. The germline gives CDR1 ENHRY, CDR2 SYGVKD. This CDR3 has 14 residues.

This clonotype has a count of ten or more. The V gene is TRBV7-2, the J gene TRBJ1-3; TRBD1 is a possible D gene (5 bases). Germline CDR1 and CDR2: SGHTA and FQGNSA. V lost 5 bases and J 1 base, leaving 15 bases between the germline ends. The CDR3 extends over 16 amino acids. The CDR3 bases are TGTGCCAGCAGCCGCGAACAGGCCCGGTCTGGAAACACCATATATTTT. Residues: CASSREQARSGNTIYF.

The chain employs TRBV7-8 and TRBJ2-2; D is unresolved. Germline V CDR1 and CDR2: SGHVS, FQNEAQ. The CDR3 runs to 13 residues. The V end was cut by 3 bases, the J end by 5 bases, with 7 bases between. CDR3 residues: CASSFYPTGELFF. The CDR3 DNA reads as TGTGCCAGCAGCTTTTACCCTACCGGGGAGCTGTTTTTT.

The chain carries TRBV28 and TRBJ2-7; TRBD2 is a possible D gene (6 bases). This CDR3 has 13 amino acids. Germline-derived CDR1 and CDR2 are MDHEN and SYDVKM. Trimming stripped 6 bases from V and 6 bases from J, with 15 bases between. CDR3 sequence (DNA): TGTGCCAGCAGAGCCGGGGGTGGGGGCGAGCAGTACTTC. Translating gives CASRAGGGGEQYF.

This clonotype was counted a few times. The V and J genes are TRBV6-1 and TRBJ2-3, with a weak D call TRBD2 (6 bases). V was shortened by 6 bases and J by 4 bases, with 20 bases between the two germline ends. CDR1 and CDR2 from the germline V gene are MNHNS and SASEGT. This CDR3 is 16 amino acids long. For the CDR3, the DNA is TGTGCCAGCAGAGTTCACAGCGACGGGGAGGCAGATACGCAGTATTTT. Amino acids: CASRVHSDGEADTQYF.

In its sample, this clonotype was seen a few times. The V and J genes are TRBV4-2 and TRBJ1-1, with D possibly matching TRBD1 (5 bases). The V end was cut by 1 base, the J end by 5 bases, with 14 bases between. This CDR3 spans 15 amino acids. Germline V lookup: CDR1 LGHNA, CDR2 YNFKEQ. The CDR3 protein is CASSQGLGARTEAFF. For the CDR3, the DNA is TGTGCCAGCAGCCAAGGTCTTGGGGCGCGGACTGAAGCTTTCTTT.

This clonotype was detected only once. The chain carries TRBV6-5 and TRBJ2-3; no firm D call. Germline loops: CDR1 MNHEY, CDR2 SVGAGI. The CDR3 is made up of 18 amino acids. V gave up 4 bases and J gave up 0 bases, with 20 bases separating them. This chain's CDR3 is CASSCTNGWVDSTDTQYF. CDR3 nucleotides: TGTGCCAGCAGTTGCACCAACGGGTGGGTGGATAGCACAGATACGCAGTATTTT.

In its sample, this clonotype was seen a few times. The V gene is TRBV6-5, the J gene TRBJ2-2; D unresolved. With 2 bases removed from V and 1 base from J, the gap between germline ends came to 11 bases. The CDR3 covers 16 residues. From germline, CDR1 is MNHEY and CDR2 SVGAGI. The CDR3 DNA reads TGTGCCAGCAGTTACGGTCCCAATTTGAACACCGGGGAGCTGTTTTTT. The encoded protein is CASSYGPNLNTGELFF.

This chain links TRBV6-2 or TRBV6-3 with TRBJ2-1; TRBD2 aligns across 7 bases. Germline CDR1 MNHEY, CDR2 SVGEGT. The CDR3 is 17 amino acids. The V and J ends lost 6 bases and 0 bases, in that order; junction bases with no gene match: 11. This CDR3 reads CASRSSGEGSSYNEQFF. As DNA, the CDR3 is TGTGCCAGCAGATCAAGCGGGGAAGGGAGCTCCTACAATGAGCAGTTCTTC.

In its sample, this clonotype was seen a few times. The chain couples TRBV9 to TRBJ2-6; D is unresolved. The CDR3 sequence is 15 residues long. From germline, CDR1 is SGDLS and CDR2 YYNGEE. V lost 3 bases and J 2 bases, leaving 9 bases between the germline ends. CDR3 nucleotide sequence: TGTGCCAGCAGCGCCTTGGGTACTGGGGCCAACGTCCTGACTTTC. It encodes CASSALGTGANVLTF.

There are a few counts of this clonotype. The chain has TRBV20-1 and TRBJ2-2, with D perhaps matching TRBD1 or TRBD2 (7 bases each). Germline lookup yields CDR1 DFQATT and CDR2 SNEGSKA (reference sequence). This CDR3 region has 14 residues. Trimming took 6 bases from V and 4 from J, leaving 15 bases between them. Here the CDR3 DNA reads TGCAGTGCCCCCGACAGGGAGGGCACCGGGGAGCTGTTTTTT. Its protein product is CSAPDREGTGELFF.

This clonotype was seen a handful of times. The chain carries TRBV30 and TRBJ1-1; no clear D gene. The germline V gene has CDR1 GTSNPN and CDR2 SVGIG (reference sequence). V was pared by 3 bases and J by 9 bases, with 17 bases between. The length of the CDR3 is 13 residues. The DNA of the CDR3 is TGTGCCTGGAGAAATGTCGGAGGGCGGAAAGCTTTCTTT. The encoded protein is CAWRNVGGRKAFF.

There are a few counts of this clonotype. The chain links TRBV4-3 to TRBJ1-2, with 7 bases lining up with TRBD1. With 2 bases clipped from V and 3 bases from J, the junction kept 9 bases outside the gene matches. The CDR3 covers 16 residues. The germline gives CDR1 LGHNA, CDR2 YSLEER. CDR3 nucleotide sequence: TGCGCCAGCAGCCAAACAGACAGGGAGGTCGACTATGGCTACACCTTC. Translation gives CASSQTDREVDYGYTF.

This clonotype was observed a few times. This chain joins TRBV20-1 and TRBJ2-2; tentatively, D is TRBD2 (7 bases). Germline V gene data show CDR1 as DFQATT and CDR2 as SNEGSKA (reference sequence). V was cut by 3 bases and J by 4 bases, with 12 bases left in between. There are 14 residues in the CDR3. CDR3 region: CSARGGRFTGELFF. As DNA, the CDR3 is TGCAGTGCTAGGGGGGGGCGGTTCACCGGGGAGCTGTTTTTT.

The chain combines TRBV12-3 or TRBV12-4 with TRBJ2-3; perhaps TRBD2 as D (6 bases). This CDR3 is 15 amino acids long. Trimming took 5 bases from V and 0 from J, leaving 12 bases between them. CDR3 DNA sequence: TGTGCCAGCAGTCCGGGGGATTCTAGCACAGATACGCAGTATTTT. Its translation is CASSPGDSSTDTQYF.

This clonotype was found many times. V usage is TRBV7-2 and J usage is TRBJ2-2; unclear D gene. Germline lookup yields CDR1 SGHTA and CDR2 FQGNSA. Trimming stripped 8 bases from V and 0 bases from J, with 13 bases between. The CDR3 contains 15 residues. CDR3 sequence (DNA): TGTGCCAGCCAGGAAGGCCGCCCGAACACCGGGGAGCTGTTTTTT. This sequence encodes CASQEGRPNTGELFF.

This clonotype was found a few times. The chain combines TRBV28 with TRBJ2-7; 7 bases line up with TRBD2. CDR1 MDHEN and CDR2 SYDVKM come from the germline V gene. Germline trimming cut 6 bases from V and 5 bases from J; bases unmatched to any gene: 7. The CDR3 covers 13 residues. In DNA form, the CDR3 reads TGTGCCAGCAGATACCAGGGAGGGGACGAGCAGTACTTC. It specifies CASRYQGGDEQYF.

The sample holds a few counts of this clonotype. CDR3 amino acids: CASSPRMSGGTIYF. In DNA, the CDR3 is TGTGCCAGCAGCCCCCGGATGTCGGGGGGCACCATATATTTT. The rearrangement uses TRBV7-2 and TRBJ1-3; TRBD1 is a possible D gene (5 bases). The CDR3 runs 14 residues. Trimming pared 5 bases from V and 9 bases from J, leaving 17 bases between. Germline V gene sequence: CDR1 SGHTA, CDR2 FQGNSA.

The V call is TRBV3-1, the J call TRBJ1-2; maybe TRBD1 (5 bases). This CDR3 contains 14 residues. The V end was cut by 4 bases, the J end by 4 bases, with 13 bases between. The V gene's germline CDR1 is LGHDT and CDR2 YNNKEL (reference sequence). In DNA form, the CDR3 reads TGTGCCAGCAGCCCCTCGTTACAGGTCTATGGCTACACCTTC. It yields the protein CASSPSLQVYGYTF.

This clonotype occurred a few times. This rearrangement joins TRBV29-1 to TRBJ2-7, with D perhaps being TRBD1 or TRBD2 (6 bases each). V lost 6 bases and J 4 bases, leaving 19 bases between the germline ends. CDR3 length equals 14 residues. The germline gives CDR1 SQVTM, CDR2 ANQGSEA. The CDR3 bases are TGCAGCGTCATGAGCCATCGAGGGGGGTACGAGCAGTACTTC. Encoded protein: CSVMSHRGGYEQYF.